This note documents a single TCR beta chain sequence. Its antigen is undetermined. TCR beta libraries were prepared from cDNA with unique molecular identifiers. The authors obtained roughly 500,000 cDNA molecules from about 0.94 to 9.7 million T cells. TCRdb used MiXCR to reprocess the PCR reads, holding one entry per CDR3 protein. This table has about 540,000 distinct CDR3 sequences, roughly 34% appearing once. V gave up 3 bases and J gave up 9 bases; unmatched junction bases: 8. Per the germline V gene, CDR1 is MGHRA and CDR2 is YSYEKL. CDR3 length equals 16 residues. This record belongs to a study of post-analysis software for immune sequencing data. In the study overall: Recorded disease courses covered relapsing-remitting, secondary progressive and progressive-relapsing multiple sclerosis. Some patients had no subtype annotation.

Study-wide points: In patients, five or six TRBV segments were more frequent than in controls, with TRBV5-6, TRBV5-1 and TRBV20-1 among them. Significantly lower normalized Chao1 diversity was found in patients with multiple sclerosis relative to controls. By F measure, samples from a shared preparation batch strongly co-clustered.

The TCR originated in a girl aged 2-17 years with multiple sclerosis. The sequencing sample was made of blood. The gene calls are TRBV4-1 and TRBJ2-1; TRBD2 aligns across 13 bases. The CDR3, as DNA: TGCGCCAGCAGCCACCTACTAGCGGGGGGGCTTAGTGAGCAGTTCTTC. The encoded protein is CASSHLLAGGLSEQFF.